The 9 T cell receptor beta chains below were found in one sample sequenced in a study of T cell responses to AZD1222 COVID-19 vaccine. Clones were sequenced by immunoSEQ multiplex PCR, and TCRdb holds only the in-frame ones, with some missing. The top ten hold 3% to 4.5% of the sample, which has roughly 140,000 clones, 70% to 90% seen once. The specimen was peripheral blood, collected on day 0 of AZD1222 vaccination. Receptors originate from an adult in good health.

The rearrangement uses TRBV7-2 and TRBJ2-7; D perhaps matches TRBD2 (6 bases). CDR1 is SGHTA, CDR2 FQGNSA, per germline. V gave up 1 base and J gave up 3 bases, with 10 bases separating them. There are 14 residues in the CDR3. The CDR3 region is CASSLDGGNYEQYF. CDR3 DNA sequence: TGTGCCAGCAGCTTAGATGGAGGGAACTACGAGCAGTACTTC.

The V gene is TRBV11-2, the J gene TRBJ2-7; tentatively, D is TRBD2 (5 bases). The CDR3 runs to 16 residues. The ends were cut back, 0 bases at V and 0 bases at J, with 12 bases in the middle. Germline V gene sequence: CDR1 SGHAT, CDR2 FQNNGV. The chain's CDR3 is CASSLDPRTGSYEQYF. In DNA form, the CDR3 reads TGTGCCAGCAGCTTAGACCCCCGGACTGGCTCCTACGAGCAGTACTTC.

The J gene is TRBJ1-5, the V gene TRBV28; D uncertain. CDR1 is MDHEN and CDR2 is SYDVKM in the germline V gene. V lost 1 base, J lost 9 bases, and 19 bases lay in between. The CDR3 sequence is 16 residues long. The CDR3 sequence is CASSLFGVARIWPQHF. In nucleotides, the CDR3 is TGTGCCAGCAGTTTATTCGGTGTAGCGCGGATTTGGCCCCAGCATTTT.

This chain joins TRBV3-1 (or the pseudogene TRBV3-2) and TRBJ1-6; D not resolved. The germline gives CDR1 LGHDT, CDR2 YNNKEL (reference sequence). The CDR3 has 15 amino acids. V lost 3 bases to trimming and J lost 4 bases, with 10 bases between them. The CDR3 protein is CASSQAGSYNSPLHF. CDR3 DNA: TGTGCCAGCAGCCAGGCAGGCAGTTATAATTCACCCCTCCACTTT.

The chain's CDR3 is CASSQDYRGSDTEAFF. CDR3 bases: TGTGCCAGCAGCCAAGATTACAGAGGATCCGACACTGAAGCTTTCTTT. The chain has TRBV3-1 (or the pseudogene TRBV3-2) and TRBJ1-1; D is undetermined. V dropped 0 bases and J dropped 3 bases, with 14 bases sitting between them. The germline gives CDR1 LGHDT, CDR2 YNNKEL (reference sequence). This CDR3 is 16 amino acids long.

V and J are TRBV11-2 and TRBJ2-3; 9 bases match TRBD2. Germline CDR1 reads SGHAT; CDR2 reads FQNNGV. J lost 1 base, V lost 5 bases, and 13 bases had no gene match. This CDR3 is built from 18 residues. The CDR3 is CASSHTLLAGVGTDTQYF. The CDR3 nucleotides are TGTGCCAGCAGCCATACACTATTAGCGGGAGTAGGCACAGATACGCAGTATTTT. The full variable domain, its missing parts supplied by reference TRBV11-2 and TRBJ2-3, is EAGVAQSPRYKIIEKRQSVAFWCNPISGHATLYWYQQILGQGPKLLIQFQNNGVVDDSQLPKDRFSAERLKGVDSTLKIQPAKLEDSAVYLCASSHTLLAGVGTDTQYFGPGTRLTVL.

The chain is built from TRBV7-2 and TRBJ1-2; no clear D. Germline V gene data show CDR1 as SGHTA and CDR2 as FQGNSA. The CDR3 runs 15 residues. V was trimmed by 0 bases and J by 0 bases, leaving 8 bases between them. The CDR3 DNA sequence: TGTGCCAGCAGCTTAGCCTTAGGACCTAACTATGGCTACACCTTC. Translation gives CASSLALGPNYGYTF.

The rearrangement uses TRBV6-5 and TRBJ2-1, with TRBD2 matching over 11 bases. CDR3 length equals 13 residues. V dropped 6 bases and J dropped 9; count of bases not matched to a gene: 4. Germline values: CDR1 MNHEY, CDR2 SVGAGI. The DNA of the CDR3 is TGTGCCAGCAGGGTAGCGGGAGGGCGTGAGCAGTTCTTC. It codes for CASRVAGGREQFF.

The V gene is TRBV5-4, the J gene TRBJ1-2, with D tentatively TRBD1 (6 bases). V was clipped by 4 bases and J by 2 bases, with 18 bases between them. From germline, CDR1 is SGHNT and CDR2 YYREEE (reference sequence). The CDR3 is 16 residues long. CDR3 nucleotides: TGTGCCAGCAGCACCGAATTACGTAGGGGGAACTATGGCTACACCTTC. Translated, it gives CASSTELRRGNYGYTF. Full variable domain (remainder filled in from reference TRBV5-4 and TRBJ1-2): ETGVTQSPTHLIKTRGQQVTLRCSSQSGHNTVSWYQQALGQGPQFIFQYYREEENGRGNFPPRFSGLQFPNYSSELNVNALELDDSALYLCASSTELRRGNYGYTFGSGTRLTVV.